The source of this TCR beta chain is a study of circulating and synovial CD4+ cells in juvenile arthritis. Libraries were prepared by immunoSEQ multiplex PCR; TCRdb keeps only in-frame clonotypes and omits some of them. The profile shows approximately 15,000 clones, approximately 89% of them singletons. Germline CDR1 MGHRA, CDR2 YSYEKL. This CDR3 has 11 amino acids. A remark on this clone: Its antigen remains unknown. One end of the junction varies from germline; a read error may be responsible.

Whole-study findings and limits: CPL versus bulk CD4 samples: T cell genome counts differed by at least an order of magnitude. Compared with bulk blood, circulating pathogenic-like lymphocytes shared substantially more CDR3 sequences with synovial T cells.

Sequenced material: CD4+ T cells from blood. This TCR derives from a human donor with juvenile idiopathic arthritis. The rearrangement links TRBV4-1 to TRBJ2-7; 11 bases agree with TRBD2. The CDR3 here is CASSQMTSGDF. The DNA of the CDR3 is TGCGCCAGCAGCCAGATGACTAGCGGGGACTTC.